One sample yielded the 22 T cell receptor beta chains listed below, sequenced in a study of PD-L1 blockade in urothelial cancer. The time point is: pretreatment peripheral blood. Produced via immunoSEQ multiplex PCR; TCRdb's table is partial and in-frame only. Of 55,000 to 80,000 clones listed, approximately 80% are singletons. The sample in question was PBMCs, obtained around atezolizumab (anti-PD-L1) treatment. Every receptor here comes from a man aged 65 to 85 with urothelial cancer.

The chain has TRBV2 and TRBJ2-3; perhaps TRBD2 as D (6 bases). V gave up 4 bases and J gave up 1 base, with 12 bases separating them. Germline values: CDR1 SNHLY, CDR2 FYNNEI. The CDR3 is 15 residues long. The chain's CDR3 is CASSARASGTDTQYF. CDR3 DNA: TGTGCCAGCAGTGCCCGGGCTAGCGGCACAGATACGCAGTATTTT.

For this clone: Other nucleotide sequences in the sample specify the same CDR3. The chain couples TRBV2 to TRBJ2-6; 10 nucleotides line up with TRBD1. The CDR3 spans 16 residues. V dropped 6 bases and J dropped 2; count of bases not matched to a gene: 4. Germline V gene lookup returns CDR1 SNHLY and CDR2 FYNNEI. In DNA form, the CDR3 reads TGTGCCAGCAGCGCGACAGGGGGCGCTGGGGCCAACGTCCTGACTTTC. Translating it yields CASSATGGAGANVLTF.

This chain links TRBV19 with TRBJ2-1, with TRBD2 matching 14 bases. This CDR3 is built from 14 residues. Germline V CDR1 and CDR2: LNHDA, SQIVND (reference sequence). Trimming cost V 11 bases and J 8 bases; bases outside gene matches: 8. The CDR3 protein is CAARRGLAGDEQFF. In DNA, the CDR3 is TGTGCCGCTAGGCGGGGACTAGCGGGAGATGAGCAGTTCTTC. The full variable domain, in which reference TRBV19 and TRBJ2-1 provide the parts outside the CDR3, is DGGITQSPKYLFRKEGQNVTLSCEQNLNHDAMYWYRQDPGQGLRLIYYSQIVNDFQKGDIAEGYSVSREKKESFPLTVTSAQKNPTAFYLCAARRGLAGDEQFFGPGTRLTVL.

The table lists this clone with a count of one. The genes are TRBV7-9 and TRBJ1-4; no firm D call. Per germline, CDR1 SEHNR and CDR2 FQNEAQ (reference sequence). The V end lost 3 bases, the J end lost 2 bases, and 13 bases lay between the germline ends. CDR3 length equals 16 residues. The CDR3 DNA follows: TGTGCCAGCAGCTTTTTCGGGGTTGCGACTAATGAAAAACTGTTTTTT. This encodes CASSFFGVATNEKLFF. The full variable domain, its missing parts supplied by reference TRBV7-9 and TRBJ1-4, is DTGVSQNPRHKITKRGQNVTFRCDPISEHNRLYWYRQTLGQGPEFLTYFQNEAQLEKSRLLSDRFSAERPKGSFSTLEIQRTEQGDSAMYLCASSFFGVATNEKLFFGSGTQLSVL.

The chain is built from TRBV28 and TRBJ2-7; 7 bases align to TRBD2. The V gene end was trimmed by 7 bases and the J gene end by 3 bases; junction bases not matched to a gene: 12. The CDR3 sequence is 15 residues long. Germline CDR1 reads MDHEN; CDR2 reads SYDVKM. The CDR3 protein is CASNQGRGSHYEQYF. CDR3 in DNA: TGTGCCAGCAACCAGGGCCGCGGGAGCCACTACGAGCAGTACTTC.

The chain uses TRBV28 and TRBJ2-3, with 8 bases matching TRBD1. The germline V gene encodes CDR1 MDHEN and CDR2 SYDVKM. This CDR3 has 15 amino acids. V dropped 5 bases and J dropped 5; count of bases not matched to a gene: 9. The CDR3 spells CASSITGQGGDTQYF. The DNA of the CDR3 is TGTGCCAGCAGTATTACAGGACAGGGTGGAGATACGCAGTATTTT.

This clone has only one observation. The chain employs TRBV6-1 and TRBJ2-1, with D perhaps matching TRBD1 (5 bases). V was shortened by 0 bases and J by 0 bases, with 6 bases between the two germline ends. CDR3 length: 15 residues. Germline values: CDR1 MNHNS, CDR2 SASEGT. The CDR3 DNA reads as TGTGCCAGCAGTGAAGCGGGGCTCTCCTACAATGAGCAGTTCTTC. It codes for CASSEAGLSYNEQFF.

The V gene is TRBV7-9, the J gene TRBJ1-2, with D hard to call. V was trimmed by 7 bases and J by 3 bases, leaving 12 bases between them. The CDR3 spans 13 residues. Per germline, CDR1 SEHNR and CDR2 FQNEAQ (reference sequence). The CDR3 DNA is TGTGCCAGCACCATCGACGGGGACTATGGCTACACCTTC. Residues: CASTIDGDYGYTF.

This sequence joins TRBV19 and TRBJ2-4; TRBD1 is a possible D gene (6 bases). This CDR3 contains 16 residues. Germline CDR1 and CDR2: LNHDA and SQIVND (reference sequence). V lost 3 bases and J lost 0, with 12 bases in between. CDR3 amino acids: CASSIIGTLAKNIQYF. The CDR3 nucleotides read TGTGCCAGTAGTATTATAGGGACACTAGCCAAAAACATTCAGTACTTC.

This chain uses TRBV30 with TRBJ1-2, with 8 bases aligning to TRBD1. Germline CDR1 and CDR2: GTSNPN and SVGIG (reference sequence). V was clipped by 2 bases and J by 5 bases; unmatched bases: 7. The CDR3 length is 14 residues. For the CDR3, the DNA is TGTGCCTGGAGTTTGACAGGGGTAGGATATGGCTACACCTTC. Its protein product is CAWSLTGVGYGYTF.

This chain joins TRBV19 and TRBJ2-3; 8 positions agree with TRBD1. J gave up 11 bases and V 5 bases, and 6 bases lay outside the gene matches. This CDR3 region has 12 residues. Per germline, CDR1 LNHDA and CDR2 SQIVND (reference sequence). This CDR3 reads CASSPRTGRQYF. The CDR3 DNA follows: TGTGCCAGTAGTCCCCGGACAGGGAGGCAGTATTTT.

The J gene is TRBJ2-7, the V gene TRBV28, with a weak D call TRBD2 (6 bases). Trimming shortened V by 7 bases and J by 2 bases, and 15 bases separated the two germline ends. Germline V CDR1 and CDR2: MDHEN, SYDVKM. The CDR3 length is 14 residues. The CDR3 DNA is TGTGCCAGCACCGGGCGCGGGAACCCCTACGAGCAGTACTTC. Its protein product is CASTGRGNPYEQYF. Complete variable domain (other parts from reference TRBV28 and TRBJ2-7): DVKVTQSSRYLVKRTGEKVFLECVQDMDHENMFWYRQDPGLGLRLIYFSYDVKMKEKGDIPEGYSVSREKKERFSLILESASTNQTSMYLCASTGRGNPYEQYFGPGTRLTVT.

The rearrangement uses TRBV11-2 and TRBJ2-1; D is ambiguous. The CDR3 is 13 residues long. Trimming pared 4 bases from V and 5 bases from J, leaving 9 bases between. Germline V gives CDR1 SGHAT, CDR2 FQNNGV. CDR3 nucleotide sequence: TGTGCCAGCAGCTCAGGATTGAACAATGAGCAGTTCTTC. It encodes CASSSGLNNEQFF.

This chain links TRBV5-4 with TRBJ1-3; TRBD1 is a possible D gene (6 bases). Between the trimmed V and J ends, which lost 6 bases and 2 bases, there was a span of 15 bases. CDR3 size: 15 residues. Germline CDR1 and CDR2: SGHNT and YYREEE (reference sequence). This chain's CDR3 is CASTQQGSAGNTIYF. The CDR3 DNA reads TGTGCCAGCACCCAACAGGGTAGCGCTGGAAACACCATATATTTT.

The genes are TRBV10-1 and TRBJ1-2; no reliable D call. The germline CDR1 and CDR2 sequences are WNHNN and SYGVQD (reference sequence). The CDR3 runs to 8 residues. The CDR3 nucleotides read TGCGCTCTTTATGGCTACACCTTC. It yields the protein CALYGYTF.

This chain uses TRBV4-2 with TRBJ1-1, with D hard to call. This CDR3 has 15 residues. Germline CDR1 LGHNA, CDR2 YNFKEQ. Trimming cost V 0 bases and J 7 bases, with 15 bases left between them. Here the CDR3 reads CASSQDSRVGSEAFF. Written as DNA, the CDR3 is TGTGCCAGCAGCCAAGATTCGCGGGTAGGGAGTGAAGCTTTCTTT.

DNA for the CDR3: TGTGCCAGCAGCCTCCGACTAGCGGGAGGCAGGGATACGCAGTATTTT. This codes for CASSLRLAGGRDTQYF. The chain has TRBV6-6 and TRBJ2-3, with 13 positions matching TRBD2. CDR3 length: 16 residues. Trimming took 6 bases from V and 6 from J; bases not matched to a gene: 9. Germline V gene sequence: CDR1 MNHNY, CDR2 SVGAGI (reference sequence).

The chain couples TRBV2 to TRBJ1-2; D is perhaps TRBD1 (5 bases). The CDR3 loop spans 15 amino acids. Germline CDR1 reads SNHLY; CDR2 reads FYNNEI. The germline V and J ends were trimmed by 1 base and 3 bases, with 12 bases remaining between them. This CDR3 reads CASSEGWGVHYGYTF. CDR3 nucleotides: TGTGCCAGCAGTGAAGGGTGGGGGGTGCACTATGGCTACACCTTC.

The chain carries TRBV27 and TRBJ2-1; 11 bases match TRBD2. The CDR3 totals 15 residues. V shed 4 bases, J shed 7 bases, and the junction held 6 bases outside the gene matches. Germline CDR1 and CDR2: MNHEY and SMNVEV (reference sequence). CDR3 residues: CASSSRIAGGNEQFF. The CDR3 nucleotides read TGTGCCAGCAGTTCCCGGATAGCGGGAGGGAATGAGCAGTTCTTC.

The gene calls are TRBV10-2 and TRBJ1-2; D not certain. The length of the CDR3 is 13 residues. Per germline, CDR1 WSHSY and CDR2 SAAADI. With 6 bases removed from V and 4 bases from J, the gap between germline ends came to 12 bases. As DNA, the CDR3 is TGCGCCAGCAGCAGAGGGCTCGGCTATGGCTACACCTTC. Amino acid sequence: CASSRGLGYGYTF.

In DNA, the CDR3 is TGTGCCAGCAGTACGACCCCGGGGCAAGAGACCCAGTACTTC. It encodes CASSTTPGQETQYF. This chain connects TRBV27 to TRBJ2-5, with a tentative D call TRBD2 (5 bases). Germline loops: CDR1 MNHEY, CDR2 SMNVEV (reference sequence). Trimming left V 5 bases short and J 2 bases short, with 12 bases between. There are 14 residues in the CDR3.

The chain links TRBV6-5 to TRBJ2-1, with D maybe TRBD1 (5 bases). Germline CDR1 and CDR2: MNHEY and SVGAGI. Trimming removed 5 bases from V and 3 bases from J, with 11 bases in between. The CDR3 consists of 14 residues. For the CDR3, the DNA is TGTGCCAGCAGTCTAACAGGTTTCTACAATGAGCAGTTCTTC. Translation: CASSLTGFYNEQFF.